The next 27 T cell receptor beta chains were all read from a single sample in a study of blood T cell repertoires in COVID-19 (TCRdb year 2020). Libraries were made using the immunoSEQ multiplex PCR assay. TCRdb re-hosts the immuneACCESS table, in-frame sequences only. Its copies lack some clones; in the studies checked, an unresolved V gene accounts for under half of them, and the cause for the rest is not known. The sample profile shows roughly 350,000 clones; around 91% of them were found once. The ten largest account for roughly 3% of the sample. Sequencing input: peripheral blood. These receptor sequences come from a woman aged 18-29 years who had recovered from COVID-19.

As concerns this clone: Additional DNA sequences in this sample encode the identical CDR3. The rearrangement joins TRBV7-2 to TRBJ2-1; the D is unclear. In germline, CDR1 is SGHTA, CDR2 FQGNSA. The CDR3 loop spans 12 amino acids. The V and J ends lost 5 bases and 6 bases respectively, with 8 bases between them. The CDR3 here is CASSLVRNEQFF. In DNA, the CDR3 is TGTGCCAGCAGCCTAGTCCGCAATGAGCAGTTCTTC.

The chain couples TRBV24-1 to TRBJ2-4; perhaps TRBD1 as D (6 bases). The germline V and J ends were trimmed by 2 bases and 9 bases, with 22 bases remaining between them. The CDR3 loop spans 17 amino acids. From germline, CDR1 is KGHDR and CDR2 SFDVKD. The DNA of the CDR3 is TGTGCCACCAGTGATTCGAACAGGGATCTATTCGGCGGCATTCAGTACTTC. This encodes CATSDSNRDLFGGIQYF.

The chain joins TRBV28 to TRBJ1-3; 7 nucleotides agree with TRBD1. Germline V gene data show CDR1 as MDHEN and CDR2 as SYDVKM. The CDR3 sequence is 16 residues long. With 4 bases clipped from V and 3 bases from J, the junction kept 9 bases outside the gene matches. The CDR3 region has the DNA TGTGCCAGCAGTTACTCACAGGGGTTAGTTGGAAACACCATATATTTT. Its protein is CASSYSQGLVGNTIYF.

This sequence joins TRBV30 and TRBJ1-2; D is uncertain. V was shortened by 2 bases and J by 8 bases, with 18 bases between the two germline ends. The CDR3 is 14 residues long. CDR1 is GTSNPN and CDR2 is SVGIG in the germline V gene (reference sequence). DNA of the CDR3: TGTGCCTGGAGTCGCGAAGGGAGGCTTTCGGGCTACACCTTC. This codes for CAWSREGRLSGYTF.

This chain joins TRBV11-3 and TRBJ2-1; maybe TRBD2 (6 bases). Germline V gene sequence: CDR1 SGHNT, CDR2 YENEEA. V gave up 5 bases and J gave up 1 base, with 12 bases separating them. There are 15 residues in the CDR3. CDR3 protein: CASSPSLASYNEQFF. For the CDR3, the DNA is TGTGCCAGCAGCCCCTCGCTAGCGTCCTACAATGAGCAGTTCTTC.

The CDR3 here is CAWNGGGLDSPLHF. CDR3 coding DNA: TGTGCCTGGAATGGGGGGGGGCTTGATTCACCCCTCCACTTT. V and J are TRBV30 and TRBJ1-6; a weak D match, TRBD1 (6 bases). Germline V gene sequence: CDR1 GTSNPN, CDR2 SVGIG (reference sequence). CDR3 length equals 14 residues. The germline V and J ends were trimmed by 4 bases and 8 bases, with 15 bases remaining between them. The variable domain in full, with the rest retrieved from reference TRBV30 and TRBJ1-6, is SQTIHQWPATLVQPVGSPLSLECTVEGTSNPNLYWYRQAAGRGLQLLFYSVGIGQISSEVPQNLSASRPQDRQFILSSKKLLLSDSGFYLCAWNGGGLDSPLHFGNGTRLTVT.

This clone was detected only a few times. This rearrangement joins TRBV7-9 to TRBJ1-5; 7 positions agree with TRBD1. The CDR3 spans 16 residues. V shed 5 bases and J 4 bases; nucleotides not matched to a gene: 11. CDR1 is SEHNR and CDR2 is FQNEAQ in the germline V gene (reference sequence). CDR3 region: CASSEGFGTDNQPQHF. The CDR3 bases are TGTGCCAGCAGCGAGGGGTTCGGGACAGATAATCAGCCCCAGCATTTT.

The rearrangement links TRBV6-5 to TRBJ2-7; 8 nucleotides align to TRBD2. The CDR3 sequence is 13 residues long. CDR1 is MNHEY, CDR2 SVGAGI, per germline. V lost 6 bases and J lost 9; bases outside the gene matches: 10. The CDR3 sequence is CASRLSVAGRQYV. The CDR3 nucleotides read TGTGCCAGCAGGCTCTCGGTAGCGGGAAGGCAGTACGTC.

The rearrangement links TRBV7-9 to TRBJ2-1, with a possible D match to TRBD2 (6 bases). The germline V gene has CDR1 SEHNR and CDR2 FQNEAQ (reference sequence). This CDR3 spans 15 amino acids. Between the trimmed V and J ends, which lost 1 base and 7 bases, there was a span of 14 bases. The CDR3 region is CASSLVAGSENEQFF. CDR3 sequence (DNA): TGTGCCAGCAGCTTAGTCGCGGGAAGCGAGAATGAGCAGTTCTTC.

This chain connects TRBV6-6 to TRBJ1-2, with D possibly matching TRBD1 (5 bases). The V gene's germline CDR1 is MNHNY and CDR2 SVGAGI (reference sequence). The germline V and J ends were trimmed by 6 bases and 1 base, with 9 bases remaining between them. The CDR3 sequence is 13 residues long. CDR3 in amino acids: CASSPDSNYGYTF. CDR3 nucleotides: TGTGCCAGCAGCCCCGACAGTAACTATGGCTACACCTTC.

The chain recombines TRBV30 with TRBJ2-3, with D perhaps matching TRBD1 (6 bases). This CDR3 comprises 12 residues. The germline V gene encodes CDR1 GTSNPN and CDR2 SVGIG (reference sequence). The V and J ends lost 0 bases and 5 bases respectively, with 6 bases between them. The CDR3 sequence: CAWSVQGDTQYF. In DNA form, the CDR3 reads TGTGCCTGGAGTGTACAGGGAGATACGCAGTATTTT.

The chain carries TRBV15 and TRBJ2-1, with 13 bases fitting TRBD2. Trimming cost V 1 base and J 7 bases; bases outside gene matches: 4. The CDR3 has 16 residues. Per germline, CDR1 LNHNV and CDR2 YYDKDF (reference sequence). CDR3 sequence (DNA): TGTGCCACCAGCAGAGGGGGGACTAGCGGGAAGAATGAGCAGTTCTTC. This gives the protein CATSRGGTSGKNEQFF.

The genes are TRBV6-5 and TRBJ1-2, with TRBD1 matching over 9 bases. V gave up 4 bases and J gave up 6 bases; unmatched junction bases: 6. This CDR3 has 14 residues. CDR1 and CDR2 (germline): MNHEY, SVGAGI. The CDR3 DNA reads TGTGCCAGCAGTTCCTACAGGGGGCTCAATGGCTACACCTTC. Its protein is CASSSYRGLNGYTF.

The chain couples TRBV5-1 to TRBJ2-1; 7 bases are a match to TRBD2. CDR3 length: 17 residues. Trimming removed 0 bases from V and 8 bases from J; junction bases left unmatched: 14. Germline CDR1 and CDR2: SGHRS and YFSETQ. CDR3 region: CASSLGLAGRGLDEQFF. The CDR3 DNA follows: TGCGCCAGCAGCTTGGGTTTAGCGGGCCGAGGTTTGGATGAGCAGTTCTTC. The variable domain in full, completed from reference TRBV5-1 and TRBJ2-1, reads KAGVTQTPRYLIKTRGQQVTLSCSPISGHRSVSWYQQTPGQGLQFLFEYFSETQRNKGNFPGRFSGRQFSNSRSEMNVSTLELGDSALYLCASSLGLAGRGLDEQFFGPGTRLTVL.

The CDR3 spells CASSTRGQRERGETQYF. In nucleotides, the CDR3 is TGTGCCAGCAGCACCCGAGGACAGCGGGAGAGGGGAGAGACCCAGTACTTC. The rearrangement joins TRBV3-1 (or the pseudogene TRBV3-2) to TRBJ2-5; TRBD2 agrees at 8 bases. Looked up from germline, CDR1 is LGHDT and CDR2 is YNNKEL (reference sequence). V was clipped by 5 bases and J by 4 bases; unmatched bases: 15. The CDR3 is made up of 17 amino acids.

This rearrangement joins TRBV18 to TRBJ1-3, with D perhaps matching TRBD1 (5 bases). The CDR3 extends over 15 amino acids. V gave up 3 bases and J gave up 4 bases, with 13 bases separating them. Germline V gene sequence: CDR1 KGHSH, CDR2 LQKENI. CDR3 nucleotide sequence: TGTGCCAGCTCACCGCGGATCCAGGGCGGAAACACCATATATTTT. Protein sequence: CASSPRIQGGNTIYF.

V usage is TRBV5-1 and J usage is TRBJ2-2, with D uncertain. The germline V and J ends were trimmed by 2 bases and 2 bases, with 7 bases remaining between them. This CDR3 has 14 amino acids. The germline gives CDR1 SGHRS, CDR2 YFSETQ. In DNA, the CDR3 is TGCGCCAGCAGCTTAATTCCAAACACCGGGGAGCTGTTTTTT. Amino acids: CASSLIPNTGELFF. Drawing the rest from reference TRBV5-1 and TRBJ2-2, the complete variable domain is KAGVTQTPRYLIKTRGQQVTLSCSPISGHRSVSWYQQTPGQGLQFLFEYFSETQRNKGNFPGRFSGRQFSNSRSEMNVSTLELGDSALYLCASSLIPNTGELFFGEGSRLTVL.

The CDR3 loop reads CASSETGRANEKLFF. The CDR3, as DNA: TGTGCCAGCTCTGAAACGGGCAGGGCTAATGAAAAACTGTTTTTT. The rearrangement links TRBV18 to TRBJ1-4, with D possibly TRBD1 on 5 matching bases. CDR3 length equals 15 residues. Trimming cost V 6 bases and J 3 bases, with 14 bases left between them. Per germline, CDR1 KGHSH and CDR2 LQKENI.

The chain is built from TRBV6-2 or TRBV6-3 and TRBJ2-4, with 11 bases matching TRBD2. Trimming at V came to 0 bases and at J to 2 bases, leaving 12 bases not matched to a gene. The CDR3 has 20 residues. Per germline, CDR1 MNHEY and CDR2 SVGEGT. For the CDR3, the DNA is TGTGCCAGCAGTTACTCAGGCCCTAGCGGGAGGTACTTGACCAAAAACATTCAGTACTTC. The encoded protein is CASSYSGPSGRYLTKNIQYF.

This clone was observed a single time. The V gene is TRBV5-6, the J gene TRBJ1-1; D ambiguous. Trimming cost V 2 bases and J 4 bases, with 3 bases left between them. The CDR3 spans 11 residues. CDR1 and CDR2 from the germline V gene are SGHDT and YYEEEE. The CDR3 DNA sequence: TGTGCCAGCAGCTTCTCCACTGAAGCTTTCTTT. It translates to CASSFSTEAFF.

V usage is TRBV27 and J usage is TRBJ1-5, with 9 bases identical to TRBD1. The CDR3 sequence is 15 residues long. Germline V gene data show CDR1 as MNHEY and CDR2 as SMNVEV (reference sequence). V shed 6 bases and J 4 bases; nucleotides not matched to a gene: 7. The CDR3 loop is CASRLMDRGNQPQHF. The CDR3 coding sequence is TGTGCCAGCAGACTCATGGACAGGGGTAATCAGCCCCAGCATTTT.

The chain uses TRBV7-9 and TRBJ2-1, with TRBD2 as a possible D gene (6 bases). The V end was cut by 4 bases, the J end by 14 bases, with 18 bases between. Germline V CDR1 and CDR2: SEHNR, FQNEAQ (reference sequence). This CDR3 is 13 amino acids long. As DNA, the CDR3 is TGTGCCAGCAGCTCAAGAATAGCGGAATGGGAGTTCTTC. Protein product: CASSSRIAEWEFF.

The chain is built from TRBV24-1 and TRBJ2-3; 9 bases are a match to TRBD2. CDR3 size: 17 residues. Trimming removed 5 bases from V and 6 bases from J; junction bases left unmatched: 14. Germline loops: CDR1 KGHDR, CDR2 SFDVKD. The CDR3 loop is CATSAVDGGRAGDTQYF. The CDR3 region has the DNA TGTGCCACCAGTGCCGTTGATGGCGGGAGGGCCGGGGATACGCAGTATTTT.

The CDR3 loop reads CASSLGEGYSQPQHF. CDR3 coding DNA: TGTGCCAGCAGCTTGGGGGAGGGGTACAGTCAGCCCCAGCATTTT. This chain connects TRBV5-5 to TRBJ1-5; a possible D gene is TRBD1 (5 bases). The V gene's germline CDR1 is SGHKS and CDR2 YYEKEE (reference sequence). The CDR3 is 15 residues long. The V end was cut by 0 bases, the J end by 6 bases, with 13 bases between.

This clone showed up just a few times. The CDR3 coding sequence is TGTGCCAGCAGTCCCACGGGTTCGACCCAGTACTTC. Encoded protein: CASSPTGSTQYF. The rearrangement joins TRBV6-6 to TRBJ2-5; D is ambiguous. Trimming removed 5 bases at V and 7 bases at J, with 11 bases between. CDR1 is MNHNY and CDR2 is SVGAGI in the germline V gene (reference sequence). This CDR3 comprises 12 residues.

V and J are TRBV4-3 and TRBJ2-2; 13 bases match TRBD2. The length of the CDR3 is 16 residues. Germline V gene data show CDR1 as LGHNA and CDR2 as YSLEER. J was trimmed by 6 bases and V by 4 bases; bases with no gene match: 5. CDR3 loop: CASSPGLAGDPGELFF. Written as DNA, the CDR3 is TGCGCCAGCAGCCCTGGACTAGCGGGAGATCCCGGGGAGCTGTTTTTT.

This chain uses TRBV14 with TRBJ2-3, with TRBD2 as a possible D gene (5 bases). The germline CDR1 and CDR2 sequences are SGHDN and FVKESK. The CDR3 loop spans 17 amino acids. Trimming took off 1 base at V and 2 bases at J, with 16 bases between the two ends. The CDR3 sequence is CASSQASLLGYTDTQYF. Here the CDR3 DNA reads TGTGCCAGCAGCCAAGCGAGTTTACTAGGCTACACAGATACGCAGTATTTT.